Here is one T cell receptor (beta chain) with its context. The data belong to a study of cytomegalovirus exposure and HLA in healthy donors. The PCR had 60 Vbeta and 13 Jbeta primers. Some clones are missing from TCRdb's copy, which holds only in-frame ones; the method was immunoSEQ multiplex PCR. Here the sample spans 150,000 to 200,000 clones, 70% to 80% being singletons. V gave up 6 bases and J gave up 1 base, with 6 bases separating them. This CDR3 region has 12 residues. Germline-derived CDR1 and CDR2 are MDHEN and SYDVKM. This sequence joins TRBV28 and TRBJ1-2; D gene unclear. The sequenced sample consisted of PBMCs. This receptor was identified in a woman between 45 and 60 years old in good health and CMV-seronegative. CDR3 sequence reads: CASRVSNYGYTF. The CDR3 coding sequence is TGTGCCAGCAGGGTCAGTAACTATGGCTACACCTTC.